This T cell receptor (beta chain) was sequenced for a study of cytomegalovirus exposure and HLA in healthy donors. Study observations and caveats: By HLA locus, TCR association rates varied in a later analysis, with DRB1 showing the most and HLA-C the fewest. The productive fraction for most TCR beta V segments was about 87% or about 30% in an earlier analysis. Association of a missense DCLRE1C variant with TCR beta V- and J-gene trimming was reported in a later analysis.

Researchers ran the PCR with 60 Vbeta and 13 Jbeta primers. The repertoire was sequenced with immunoSEQ multiplex PCR; TCRdb's copy has only in-frame clones and lacks some. The table lists just under 150,000 clones, 80% of them singletons, with roughly 2.8% in the top ten. The CDR3 loop spans 18 amino acids. Trimming took 0 bases from V and 3 from J, leaving 15 bases between them. From germline, CDR1 is SNHLY and CDR2 FYNNEI. Comment on this clone: Its specificity is unknown.

The sample was PBMCs. The genes are TRBV2 and TRBJ1-6; the D is unclear. This clonotype was sampled from a woman aged 25-40 years in good health and CMV-seronegative. DNA of the CDR3: TGTGCCAGCAGTGAAGCGCTTGACACCTTTAACTATAATTCACCCCTCCACTTT. Amino acid sequence: CASSEALDTFNYNSPLHF.